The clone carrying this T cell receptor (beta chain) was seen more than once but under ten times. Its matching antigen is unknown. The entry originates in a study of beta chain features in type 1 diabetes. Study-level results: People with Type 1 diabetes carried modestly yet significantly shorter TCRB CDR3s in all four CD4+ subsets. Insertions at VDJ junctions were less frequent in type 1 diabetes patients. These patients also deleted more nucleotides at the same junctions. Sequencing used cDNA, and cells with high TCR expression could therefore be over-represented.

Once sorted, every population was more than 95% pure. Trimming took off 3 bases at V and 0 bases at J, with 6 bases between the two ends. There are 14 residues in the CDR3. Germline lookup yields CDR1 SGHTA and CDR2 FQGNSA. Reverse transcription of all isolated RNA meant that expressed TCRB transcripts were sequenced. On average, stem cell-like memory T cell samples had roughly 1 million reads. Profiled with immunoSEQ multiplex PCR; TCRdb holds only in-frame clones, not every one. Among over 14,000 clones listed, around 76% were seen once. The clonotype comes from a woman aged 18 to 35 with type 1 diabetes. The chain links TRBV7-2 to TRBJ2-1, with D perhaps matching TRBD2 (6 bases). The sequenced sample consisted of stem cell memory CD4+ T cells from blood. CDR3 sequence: CASSLDYSYNEQFF. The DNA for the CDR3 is TGTGCCAGCAGCTTGGACTACTCCTACAATGAGCAGTTCTTC.